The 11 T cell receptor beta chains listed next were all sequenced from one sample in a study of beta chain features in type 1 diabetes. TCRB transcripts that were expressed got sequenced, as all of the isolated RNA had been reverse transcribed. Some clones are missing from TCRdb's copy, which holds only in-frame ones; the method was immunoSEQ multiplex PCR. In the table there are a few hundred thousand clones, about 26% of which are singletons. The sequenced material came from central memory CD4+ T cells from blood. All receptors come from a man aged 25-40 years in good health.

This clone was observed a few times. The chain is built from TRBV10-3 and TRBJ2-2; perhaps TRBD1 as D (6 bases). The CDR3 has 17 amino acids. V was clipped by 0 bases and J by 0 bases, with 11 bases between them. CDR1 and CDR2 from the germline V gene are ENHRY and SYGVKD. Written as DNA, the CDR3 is TGTGCCATCAGTGAGTCGAGGGGGAATACGAACACCGGGGAGCTGTTTTTT. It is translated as CAISESRGNTNTGELFF.

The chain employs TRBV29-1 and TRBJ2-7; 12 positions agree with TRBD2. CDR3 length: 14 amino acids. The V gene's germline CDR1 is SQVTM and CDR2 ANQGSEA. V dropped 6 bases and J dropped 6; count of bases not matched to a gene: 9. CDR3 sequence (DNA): TGCAGCGTCCTAGCGGGAGGGCCGAACGCCGAGCAGTACTTC. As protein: CSVLAGGPNAEQYF.

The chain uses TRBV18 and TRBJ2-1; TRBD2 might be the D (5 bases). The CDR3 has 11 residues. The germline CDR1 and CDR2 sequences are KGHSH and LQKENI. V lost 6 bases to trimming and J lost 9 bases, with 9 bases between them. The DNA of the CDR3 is TGTGCCAGCTCCACGAGCGGTGAGCAGTTCTTC. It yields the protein CASSTSGEQFF.

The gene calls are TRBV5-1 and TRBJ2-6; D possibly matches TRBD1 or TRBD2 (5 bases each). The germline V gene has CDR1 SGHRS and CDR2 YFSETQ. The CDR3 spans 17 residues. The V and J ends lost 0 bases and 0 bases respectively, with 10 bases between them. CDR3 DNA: TGCGCCAGCAGCTTGGCGGGACGCAACTCTGGGGCCAACGTCCTGACTTTC. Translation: CASSLAGRNSGANVLTF.

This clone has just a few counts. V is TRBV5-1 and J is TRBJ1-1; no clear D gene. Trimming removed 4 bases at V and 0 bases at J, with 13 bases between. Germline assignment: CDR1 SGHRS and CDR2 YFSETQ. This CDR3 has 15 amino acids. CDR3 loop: CASSPSLGMNTEAFF. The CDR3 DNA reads TGCGCCAGCAGCCCCTCCTTGGGAATGAACACTGAAGCTTTCTTT.

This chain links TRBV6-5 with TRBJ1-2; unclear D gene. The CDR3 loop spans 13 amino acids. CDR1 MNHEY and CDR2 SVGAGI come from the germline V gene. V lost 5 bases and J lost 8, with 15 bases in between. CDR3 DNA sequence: TGTGCCAGCAGTCAAGGGTCCCGTGGAGGCTACACCTTC. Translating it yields CASSQGSRGGYTF.

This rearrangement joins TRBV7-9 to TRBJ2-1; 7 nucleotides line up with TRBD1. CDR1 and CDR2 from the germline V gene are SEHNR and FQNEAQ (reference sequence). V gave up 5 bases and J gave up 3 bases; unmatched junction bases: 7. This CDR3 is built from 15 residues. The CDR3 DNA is TGTGCCAGCAGCCCAAGAGGACAGGACTACAATGAGCAGTTCTTC. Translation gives CASSPRGQDYNEQFF. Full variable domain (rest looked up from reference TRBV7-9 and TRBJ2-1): DTGVSQNPRHKITKRGQNVTFRCDPISEHNRLYWYRQTLGQGPEFLTYFQNEAQLEKSRLLSDRFSAERPKGSFSTLEIQRTEQGDSAMYLCASSPRGQDYNEQFFGPGTRLTVL.

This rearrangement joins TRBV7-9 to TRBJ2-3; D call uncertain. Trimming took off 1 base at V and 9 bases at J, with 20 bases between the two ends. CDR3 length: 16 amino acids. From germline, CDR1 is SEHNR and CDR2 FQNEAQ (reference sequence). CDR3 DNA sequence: TGTGCCAGCAGCTTAGGGTTGGCGGCCCCGGTGAAGACGCAGTATTTT. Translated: CASSLGLAAPVKTQYF. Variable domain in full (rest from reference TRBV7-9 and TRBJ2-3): DTGVSQNPRHKITKRGQNVTFRCDPISEHNRLYWYRQTLGQGPEFLTYFQNEAQLEKSRLLSDRFSAERPKGSFSTLEIQRTEQGDSAMYLCASSLGLAAPVKTQYFGPGTRLTVL.

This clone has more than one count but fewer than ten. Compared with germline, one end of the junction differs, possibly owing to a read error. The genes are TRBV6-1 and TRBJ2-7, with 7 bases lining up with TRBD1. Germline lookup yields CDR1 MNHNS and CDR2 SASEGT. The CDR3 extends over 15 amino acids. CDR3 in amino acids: CASREARGPRYEQYF. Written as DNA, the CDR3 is TGTGCCAGCAGAGAAGCGAGGGGGCCTAGATACGAGCAGTACTTC.

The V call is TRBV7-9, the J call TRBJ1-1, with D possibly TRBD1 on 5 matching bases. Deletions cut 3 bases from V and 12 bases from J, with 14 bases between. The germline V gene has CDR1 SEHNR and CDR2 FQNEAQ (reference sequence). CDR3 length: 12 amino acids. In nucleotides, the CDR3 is TGTGCCAGCAGCTTGGACACCCTTCCAACTTTCTTT. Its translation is CASSLDTLPTFF.

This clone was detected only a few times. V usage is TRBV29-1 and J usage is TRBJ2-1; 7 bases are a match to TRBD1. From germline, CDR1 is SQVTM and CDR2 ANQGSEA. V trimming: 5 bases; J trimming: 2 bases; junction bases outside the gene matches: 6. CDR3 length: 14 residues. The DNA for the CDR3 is TGCAGCGTTAATCACAGGGGACCCTACAATGAGCAGTTCTTC. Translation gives CSVNHRGPYNEQFF.